This T cell receptor beta chain was found in a study of T cells after yellow fever vaccination. General study points: Post-booster reappearance was seen for most primary-vaccination clones (just under 97% CD4, roughly 86% CD8).

The table lists this clonotype with a few counts. Its target is not known. Germline values: CDR1 MDHEN, CDR2 SYDVKM. The length of the CDR3 is 14 residues. V dropped 8 bases and J dropped 2; count of bases not matched to a gene: 6. TCRdb re-called the 5' RACE reads with MiXCR, one entry per CDR3 protein. The sample consists of about 500,000 distinct CDR3 sequences, less than 20% of them appearing once. Sequenced here: PBMCs, sampled less than 6 days after the first yellow fever vaccination. The clonotype was recovered from a man younger than 35 who received the YFV17D yellow fever vaccine. V gene TRBV28 combines with J gene TRBJ1-5; the match to TRBD1 covers 7 bases. CDR3 bases: TGTGCCAGCGAACCAGGGGGGCGCAATCAGCCCCAGCATTTT. Protein product: CASEPGGRNQPQHF.